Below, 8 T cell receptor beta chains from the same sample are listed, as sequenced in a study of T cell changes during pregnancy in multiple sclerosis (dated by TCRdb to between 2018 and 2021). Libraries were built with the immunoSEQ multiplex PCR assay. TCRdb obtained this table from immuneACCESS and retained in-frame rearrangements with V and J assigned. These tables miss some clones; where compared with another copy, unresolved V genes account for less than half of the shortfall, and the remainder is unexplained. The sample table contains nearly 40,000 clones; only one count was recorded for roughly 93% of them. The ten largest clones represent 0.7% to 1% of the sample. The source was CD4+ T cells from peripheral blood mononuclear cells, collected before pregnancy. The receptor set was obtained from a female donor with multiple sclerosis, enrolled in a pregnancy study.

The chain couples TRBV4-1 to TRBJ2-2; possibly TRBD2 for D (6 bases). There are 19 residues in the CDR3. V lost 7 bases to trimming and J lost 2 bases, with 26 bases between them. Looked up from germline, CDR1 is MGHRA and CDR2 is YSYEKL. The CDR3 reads CASNSEEGHPPQNTGELFF. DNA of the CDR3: TGCGCCAGCAATAGCGAGGAGGGGCACCCCCCCCAAAACACCGGGGAGCTGTTTTTT.

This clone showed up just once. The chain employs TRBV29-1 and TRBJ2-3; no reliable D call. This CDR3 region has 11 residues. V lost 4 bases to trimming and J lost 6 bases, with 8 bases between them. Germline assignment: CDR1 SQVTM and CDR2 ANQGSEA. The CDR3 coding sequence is TGCAGCGTTGCCAGGCCCGATACGCAGTATTTT. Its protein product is CSVARPDTQYF.

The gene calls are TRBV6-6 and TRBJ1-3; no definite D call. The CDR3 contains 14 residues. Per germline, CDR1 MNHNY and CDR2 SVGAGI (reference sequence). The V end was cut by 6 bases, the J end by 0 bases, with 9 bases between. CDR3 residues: CASSPRDSGNTIYF. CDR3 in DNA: TGTGCCAGCAGCCCTCGGGACTCTGGAAACACCATATATTTT.

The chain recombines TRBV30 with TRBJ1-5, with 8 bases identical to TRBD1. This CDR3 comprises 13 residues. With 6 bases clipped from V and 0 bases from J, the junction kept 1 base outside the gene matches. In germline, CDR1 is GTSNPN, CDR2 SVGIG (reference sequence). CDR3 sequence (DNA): TGTGCCTGCCAGGGGGCTAGCAATCAGCCCCAGCATTTT. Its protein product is CACQGASNQPQHF.

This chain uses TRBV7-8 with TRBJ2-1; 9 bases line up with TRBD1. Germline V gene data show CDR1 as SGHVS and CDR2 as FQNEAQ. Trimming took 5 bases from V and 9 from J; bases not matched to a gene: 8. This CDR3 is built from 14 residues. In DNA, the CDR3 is TGTGCCAGCAGCCGGGACAGGGTATATGGTGAGCAGTTCTTC. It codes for CASSRDRVYGEQFF.

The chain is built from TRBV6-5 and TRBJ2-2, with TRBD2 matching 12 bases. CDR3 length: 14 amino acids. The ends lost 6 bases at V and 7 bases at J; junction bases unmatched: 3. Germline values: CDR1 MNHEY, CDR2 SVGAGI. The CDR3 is CASSGLAGIGELFF. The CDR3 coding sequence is TGTGCCAGCAGCGGACTAGCGGGAATCGGGGAGCTGTTTTTT.

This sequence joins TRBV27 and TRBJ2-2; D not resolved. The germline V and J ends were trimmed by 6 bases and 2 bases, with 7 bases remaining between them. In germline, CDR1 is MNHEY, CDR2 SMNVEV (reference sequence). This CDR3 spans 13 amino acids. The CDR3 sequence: CASRALNTGELFF. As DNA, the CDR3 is TGTGCCAGCAGGGCCTTAAACACCGGGGAGCTGTTTTTT.

As DNA, the CDR3 is TGTGCCAGCAGCCATTTTAGCGGGAAGGCCTACGAGCAGTACTTC. This sequence encodes CASSHFSGKAYEQYF. V and J are TRBV11-2 and TRBJ2-7; 8 bases match TRBD2. The ends lost 5 bases at V and 2 bases at J; junction bases unmatched: 8. This CDR3 region has 15 residues. Germline assignment: CDR1 SGHAT and CDR2 FQNNGV.